Sequencing of this T cell receptor beta chain was carried out in a study of T cell repertoires and HLA-DP antigens. Study context: DNA input averaged roughly 230 ng in sorted CD137+CD4+ and about 1,200 ng in pre-culture CD4+.

Germline CDR1 and CDR2: SGHTA and FQGNSA. The CDR3 loop spans 14 amino acids. V was pared by 3 bases and J by 2 bases, with 9 bases between. TCRdb's table, derived via immunoSEQ multiplex PCR, lists solely in-frame clones and lacks some. The sample carries approximately 100,000 clones, about 89% recorded once. About this clone itself: Its antigen is unidentified.

The TCR was taken from a man aged 50 to 60 in good health and CMV-seronegative. Material: CD4+ T cells from PBMCs. The chain is built from TRBV7-2 and TRBJ2-3; D ambiguous. The CDR3 nucleotides are TGTGCCAGCAGCTTGGACGGTTTCACAGATACGCAGTATTTT. Translation gives CASSLDGFTDTQYF.